This is a list of T cell receptor beta chains from one sample in a study of cytomegalovirus exposure and HLA in healthy donors. Generated by immunoSEQ multiplex PCR, the TCRdb table keeps only in-frame clones and is missing some. The table has roughly 89,000 clones, approximately 80% seen once. The source material was PBMCs. Receptors originate from a man aged 18-30 years in good health and CMV-seronegative. CDR3s include the opening cysteine and the closing phenylalanine or tryptophan. A D gene is named only where the DNA matches it firmly. Clone size appears in some rows only: once, few, many, or a class for an expanded clone.

d_call	v_call	j_call	clone_size	cdr3_nt	cdr3_aa
NA	TRBV13	TRBJ1-1	NA	TGTGCCAGCAGCCCCCGGGGGGAGGGGCCTGAAGCTTTCTTT	CASSPRGEGPEAFF
TRBD2	TRBV9	TRBJ2-5	NA	TGTGCCAGCAGCCCCCGACTAGCGCTTGGGGGGACCCAGTACTTC	CASSPRLALGGTQYF
NA	TRBV6-5	TRBJ1-2	NA	TGTGCCAGCAGCAGGGGTCATTATGGCTACACCTTC	CASSRGHYGYTF
TRBD1	TRBV25-1	TRBJ2-7	NA	TGTGCCAGCAGTGACTTCCTGACAGGGTCCCTCAACGAGCAGTACTTC	CASSDFLTGSLNEQYF
NA	TRBV7-9	TRBJ2-7	NA	TGTTCCAGCAGCCCAGGCCCGTCCTACGAGCAGTACTTC	CSSSPGPSYEQYF
NA	TRBV4-1	TRBJ1-5	NA	TGCGCCAGCAGCCACGTGACAAATAGCAATCAGCCCCAGCATTTT	CASSHVTNSNQPQHF
NA	TRBV18	TRBJ2-4	NA	TGTGCCAGCTCAGACATTCCGAGCCCCAAAAACATTCAGTACTTC	CASSDIPSPKNIQYF
NA	TRBV19	TRBJ2-3	NA	TGTGCCAGTAGTATCGAAGGGAGGGGGTTAACAGATACGCAGTATTTT	CASSIEGRGLTDTQYF
NA	TRBV30	TRBJ1-2	NA	TGTGCCTGGAGTGTATCCGAGGGCGGCTACACCTTC	CAWSVSEGGYTF
NA	TRBV5-1	TRBJ1-1	NA	TGCGCCAGCAAACCGATCGGAGTGAACACTGAAGCTTTCTTT	CASKPIGVNTEAFF
TRBD2	TRBV7-9	TRBJ2-1	once	TGTGCCAGCAGCCCTAGCGGGGGGGCCGGAAATGAGCAGTTCTTC	CASSPSGGAGNEQFF
NA	TRBV7-6	TRBJ2-1	NA	TGTGCCAGCAGCATCAACCCCGACTGGACTGGGAGCAATGAGCAGTTCTTC	CASSINPDWTGSNEQFF
NA	TRBV15	TRBJ1-5	NA	TGTGCCACCAGCAGGGGCACAGGGAGCAATCAGCCCCAGCATTTT	CATSRGTGSNQPQHF
NA	TRBV5-6	TRBJ1-4	few	TGTGCCAGCAGCTTGTCGGTCAAGTTGGGGCCTAATGAAAAACTGTTTTTT	CASSLSVKLGPNEKLFF
NA	TRBV10-1	TRBJ1-6	NA	TGCGCCAGCAGCGACCCCACAGGGTCTCGCTCACCCCTCCACTTT	CASSDPTGSRSPLHF
NA	TRBV7-6	TRBJ2-7	NA	TGTGCCAGCTCGGCGACTGGAGCCTACGAGCAGTACTTC	CASSATGAYEQYF
NA	TRBV11-2	TRBJ1-4	NA	TGTGCCAGCAGCCGTGCCTCGGGGGACAATGAAAAACTGTTTTTT	CASSRASGDNEKLFF
TRBD2	TRBV7-2	TRBJ2-3	NA	TGTGCCAGCAGCTTCCGGGGGGGTGCCACAGATACGCAGTATTTT	CASSFRGGATDTQYF
NA	TRBV4-1	TRBJ1-2	NA	TGCGCCAGCAGCCACACAGGGCTAGGTGGTGGCTACACCTTC	CASSHTGLGGGYTF
TRBD1	TRBV9	TRBJ1-6	NA	TGTGCCAGCAGCGTAGCAGGGGGCGCTTCGTCACCCCTCCACTTT	CASSVAGGASSPLHF
NA	TRBV18	TRBJ1-1	NA	TGTGCCAGCTCACCACTTGGGGCCCAGAACACTGAAGCTTTCTTT	CASSPLGAQNTEAFF
NA	TRBV6-1	TRBJ1-6	NA	TGTGCCACAGGGGTGGGGGATTCACCCCTCCACTTT	CATGVGDSPLHF
TRBD1	TRBV2	TRBJ2-3	NA	TGTGCCAGCCTCCGGGACAGTACCACAGATACGCAGTATTTT	CASLRDSTTDTQYF
NA	TRBV6-1	TRBJ2-7	NA	TGTGCCAGCAGTGAAGCGCTCTTGGGGGGAGGGCAGTACTTC	CASSEALLGGGQYF
NA	TRBV28	TRBJ1-2	NA	TGTGCCAGCAGTTTGACAAGCCATGGCTACACCTTC	CASSLTSHGYTF
NA	TRBV11-2	TRBJ1-5	NA	TGTGCCAGCAGCTTAGGTGGGGGGAATCCCCAGCATTTT	CASSLGGGNPQHF
NA	TRBV27	TRBJ2-7	NA	TGTGCCAGCAGTTTGTCGACAGCTTCCTACGAGCAGTACTTC	CASSLSTASYEQYF
NA	TRBV6-1	TRBJ2-7	NA	TGTGCCAGCAGCCCCGAGGTGTCCACCTACGAGCAGTACTTC	CASSPEVSTYEQYF
TRBD1	TRBV10-2	TRBJ2-3	few	TGCGCCAGCAGCCTACAGGGGCAAGATACGCAGTATTTT	CASSLQGQDTQYF
TRBD1	TRBV10-3	TRBJ2-2	NA	TGTGCCATCAACCCGGGACAGGATTACGGGGAGCTGTTTTTT	CAINPGQDYGELFF
NA	TRBV9	TRBJ1-6	NA	TGTGCCAGCAGCGTAGATCGTCGACAAATTTCACCCCTCCACTTT	CASSVDRRQISPLHF
TRBD2	TRBV7-9	TRBJ2-1	NA	TGTTCCAGCAGCTCGATCGGGGGGGAGCAGTTCTTC	CSSSSIGGEQFF
NA	TRBV6-1	TRBJ1-5	NA	TGTGCCAGCAGAGCCGTCGGGGGCAATCAGCCCCAGCATTTT	CASRAVGGNQPQHF
NA	TRBV30	TRBJ2-5	NA	TGTGCCTGGAGTGTACTGGGGCGTGGAGAGACCCAGTACTTC	CAWSVLGRGETQYF
TRBD1	TRBV6-1	TRBJ1-1	NA	TGTGCCAGCAGTGTCGACAGGGGCGCTGAAGCTTTCTTT	CASSVDRGAEAFF
TRBD1	TRBV29-1	TRBJ1-4	NA	TGCAGCGCCGGGACAGCTAACAATGAAAAACTGTTTTTT	CSAGTANNEKLFF
NA	TRBV7-3	TRBJ1-2	NA	TGTGCCAGCAGCTTGGAGTGGTGGCAGGGCCGGCCTACTAACTATGGCTACACCTTC	CASSLEWWQGRPTNYGYTF
TRBD1	TRBV5-1	TRBJ1-2	NA	TGCGCCAGCAGCTTGGTACAGGGGTACTATGGCTACACCTTC	CASSLVQGYYGYTF
NA	TRBV5-6	TRBJ2-7	few	TGTGCCAGCAGCGTCCGCTCCTACGAGCAGTACTTC	CASSVRSYEQYF